The 17 T cell receptor beta chains below were found in one sample sequenced in a study of T cells in Graves' hyperthyroidism and ophthalmopathy (dated 2019 in TCRdb). Library method: multiplex PCR. Sequencer: Illumina HiSeq 2000. TCR beta CDR3 regions were amplified from RNA transcripts. A first-round RT-PCR of the TCR CDR3 used the HTBI primer set with the Qiagen OneStep RT-PCR kit. The public sequencing data were trimmed at Q25 with fastp and processed into clonotypes with MiXCR by TCRdb, which kept only in-frame beta chains. Each CDR3 protein gets just one entry, which takes the most common genes and DNA from the rows behind it. Across this sample there are some 490,000 distinct CDR3 sequences, with about 16% seen only once. Roughly 29% of the sample lies in the top ten. The specimen sequenced was blood. Receptors were obtained from a woman aged 30 to 39 with Graves' ophthalmopathy.

A few counts support this clonotype. The chain employs TRBV6-5 and TRBJ2-2; tentative D call: TRBD1 (5 bases). The CDR3 is 15 residues long. The germline CDR1 and CDR2 sequences are MNHEY and SVGAGI. The germline V and J ends were trimmed by 2 bases and 0 bases, with 7 bases remaining between them. CDR3 sequence: CASSYDSSNTGELFF. CDR3 nucleotides: TGTGCCAGCAGTTACGACAGCTCGAACACCGGGGAGCTGTTTTTT.

V gene TRBV24-1 combines with J gene TRBJ2-2, with D possibly TRBD1 on 5 matching bases. Germline values: CDR1 KGHDR, CDR2 SFDVKD. Trimming removed 9 bases from V and 0 bases from J, with 19 bases in between. This CDR3 comprises 17 residues. DNA of the CDR3: TGTGCCACCGGAAGGGGCGATATGGGGACGAACACCGGGGAGCTGTTTTTT. This gives the protein CATGRGDMGTNTGELFF.

The chain carries TRBV27 and TRBJ2-1; TRBD2 might be the D (5 bases). This CDR3 has 16 amino acids. Trimming cost V 0 bases and J 3 bases, with 12 bases left between them. Germline V gives CDR1 MNHEY, CDR2 SMNVEV (reference sequence). This chain's CDR3 is CASSLSGREGYNEQFF. CDR3 nucleotides: TGTGCCAGCAGTTTATCAGGGAGAGAGGGCTACAATGAGCAGTTCTTC.

This clonotype appeared once. The rearrangement links TRBV5-6 to TRBJ2-1; 9 bases map to TRBD2. Germline V gene data show CDR1 as SGHDT and CDR2 as YYEEEE. The CDR3 loop spans 14 amino acids. With 5 bases clipped from V and 9 bases from J, the junction kept 9 bases outside the gene matches. CDR3 nucleotide sequence: TGTGCCAGCAGTCCGTGGACTAGCGTGTTTGAGCAGTTCTTC. Its protein product is CASSPWTSVFEQFF.

The chain joins TRBV27 to TRBJ2-7; possibly TRBD2 for D (7 bases). The CDR3 runs to 14 residues. V was pared by 1 base and J by 5 bases, with 12 bases between. Germline V gene data show CDR1 as MNHEY and CDR2 as SMNVEV (reference sequence). The CDR3 loop is CASSLLGGHNEQYF. The CDR3 bases are TGTGCCAGCAGTTTATTGGGGGGGCACAACGAGCAGTACTTC.

This chain joins TRBV20-1 and TRBJ2-2; D possibly corresponds to TRBD1 (6 bases). The CDR3 runs 15 residues. Germline V lookup: CDR1 DFQATT, CDR2 SNEGSKA (reference sequence). Deletions cut 8 bases from V and 3 bases from J, with 19 bases between. The DNA for the CDR3 is TGCAGTACCACCCGACAGGTCTTCGACACCGGGGAGCTGTTTTTT. It codes for CSTTRQVFDTGELFF.

The chain couples TRBV6-2 or TRBV6-3 to TRBJ1-2, with TRBD1 matching over 7 bases. V lost 2 bases and J lost 5; bases outside the gene matches: 2. CDR1 is MNHEY, CDR2 SVGEGT, per germline. The CDR3 loop spans 13 amino acids. The CDR3 is CASSYVGQYGYTF. The CDR3 nucleotides are TGTGCCAGCAGTTACGTGGGACAGTATGGCTACACCTTC.

This clonotype was recorded only once. This may be a read error: a much more frequent sequence differs by one nucleotide. The chain has TRBV11-2 and TRBJ2-7; 10 bases align to TRBD1. Gene TRBJ2-1 matches the end of the DNA better, so the J call may be wrong. Germline CDR1 SGHAT, CDR2 FQNNGV. The CDR3 is made up of 15 amino acids. CDR3 sequence reads: CASSQGQGITYEQFF. The CDR3, as DNA: TGTGCCAGCAGCCAGGGACAGGGGATAACCTACGAGCAGTTCTTC.

This clonotype occurred many times. This chain joins TRBV18 and TRBJ2-5, with D perhaps matching TRBD1 (6 bases). The germline V gene encodes CDR1 KGHSH and CDR2 LQKENI. The CDR3 totals 13 residues. V dropped 6 bases and J dropped 5 bases, with 13 bases sitting between them. The CDR3 protein is CASSQGQKETQYF. CDR3 DNA sequence: TGTGCCAGCTCCCAGGGGCAGAAGGAGACCCAGTACTTC. Filled out from reference TRBV18 and TRBJ2-5, the complete variable domain reads NAGVMQNPRHLVRRRGQEARLRCSPMKGHSHVYWYRQLPEEGLKFMVYLQKENIIDESGMPKERFSAEFPKEGPSILRIQQVVRGDSAAYFCASSQGQKETQYFGPGTRLLVL.

This clonotype turned up a few times. The rearrangement uses TRBV9 and TRBJ2-5; no firm D call. The length of the CDR3 is 18 residues. V lost 0 bases to trimming and J lost 1 base, with 19 bases between them. In germline, CDR1 is SGDLS, CDR2 YYNGEE. The CDR3 protein is CASSVAPPLSGGQETQYF. The CDR3 nucleotides are TGTGCCAGCAGCGTAGCCCCCCCCTTGAGTGGCGGCCAAGAGACCCAGTACTTC. The full variable domain, its missing parts supplied by reference TRBV9 and TRBJ2-5, is DSGVTQTPKHLITATGQRVTLRCSPRSGDLSVYWYQQSLDQGLQFLIQYYNGEERAKGNILERFSAQQFPDLHSELNLSSLELGDSALYFCASSVAPPLSGGQETQYFGPGTRLLVL.

The chain joins TRBV7-9 to TRBJ2-5; maybe TRBD1 (5 bases). There are 15 residues in the CDR3. Germline-derived CDR1 and CDR2 are SEHNR and FQNEAQ (reference sequence). The V and J ends lost 5 bases and 5 bases respectively, with 18 bases between them. CDR3 in DNA: TGTGCCAGCAGCCGCCCTTCTTGGCAGGGTGAGACCCAGTACTTC. Protein: CASSRPSWQGETQYF. Filled out from reference TRBV7-9 and TRBJ2-5, the complete variable domain reads DTGVSQNPRHKITKRGQNVTFRCDPISEHNRLYWYRQTLGQGPEFLTYFQNEAQLEKSRLLSDRFSAERPKGSFSTLEIQRTEQGDSAMYLCASSRPSWQGETQYFGPGTRLLVL.

This clonotype was observed at least ten times. The chain joins TRBV18 to TRBJ2-5, with D unclear. V was shortened by 6 bases and J by 4 bases, with 12 bases between the two germline ends. This CDR3 has 13 residues. Germline values: CDR1 KGHSH, CDR2 LQKENI. CDR3 region: CASSNPYGETQYF. CDR3 DNA: TGTGCCAGCTCTAACCCTTATGGAGAGACCCAGTACTTC.

A few counts support this clonotype. The rearrangement joins TRBV10-3 to TRBJ2-1; TRBD1 matches 10 bases. The V gene's germline CDR1 is ENHRY and CDR2 SYGVKD. V was clipped by 6 bases and J by 7 bases; unmatched bases: 9. This CDR3 is built from 15 residues. Here the CDR3 DNA reads TGTGCCATCAGGGCCGGGACAGGGGTAGATAATGAGCAGTTCTTC. As protein: CAIRAGTGVDNEQFF.

The table lists this clonotype with a few counts. The V gene is TRBV6-9, the J gene TRBJ2-3; 8 bases agree with TRBD2. CDR1 and CDR2 from the germline V gene are MNHGY and SVAAGI. The CDR3 is 16 residues long. Germline trimming cut 0 bases from V and 0 bases from J; bases unmatched to any gene: 2. The CDR3 DNA sequence: TGTGCCAGCAGTTATTCGGAGCGGGAGAGCACAGATACGCAGTATTTT. It specifies CASSYSERESTDTQYF.

This clonotype was observed at least ten times. This rearrangement joins TRBV2 to TRBJ2-3; 7 bases align to TRBD1. The CDR3 has 15 residues. V lost 1 base and J lost 7; bases outside the gene matches: 8. Per germline, CDR1 SNHLY and CDR2 FYNNEI. The CDR3 bases are TGTGCCAGCAGTGAAGACAGGGGCCAGGTTTATACGCAGTATTTT. This codes for CASSEDRGQVYTQYF.

This clonotype was found many times. V gene TRBV6-1 combines with J gene TRBJ1-5; maybe TRBD1 (5 bases). V gave up 3 bases and J gave up 3 bases, with 24 bases separating them. Germline CDR1 and CDR2: MNHNS and SASEGT. This CDR3 is 19 amino acids long. CDR3 in amino acids: CASSETDASPYSDNQPQHF. CDR3 nucleotides: TGTGCCAGCAGTGAGACAGATGCAAGTCCATATAGTGACAATCAGCCCCAGCATTTT.

This clonotype was observed a handful of times. The genes are TRBV20-1 and TRBJ2-1, with D hard to call. V lost 3 bases, J lost 0 bases, and 12 bases lay in between. The CDR3 has 15 amino acids. CDR1 and CDR2 (germline): DFQATT, SNEGSKA (reference sequence). CDR3 DNA sequence: TGCAGTGCTAGGAAGACTCATAGCTCCTACAATGAGCAGTTCTTC. Residues: CSARKTHSSYNEQFF.